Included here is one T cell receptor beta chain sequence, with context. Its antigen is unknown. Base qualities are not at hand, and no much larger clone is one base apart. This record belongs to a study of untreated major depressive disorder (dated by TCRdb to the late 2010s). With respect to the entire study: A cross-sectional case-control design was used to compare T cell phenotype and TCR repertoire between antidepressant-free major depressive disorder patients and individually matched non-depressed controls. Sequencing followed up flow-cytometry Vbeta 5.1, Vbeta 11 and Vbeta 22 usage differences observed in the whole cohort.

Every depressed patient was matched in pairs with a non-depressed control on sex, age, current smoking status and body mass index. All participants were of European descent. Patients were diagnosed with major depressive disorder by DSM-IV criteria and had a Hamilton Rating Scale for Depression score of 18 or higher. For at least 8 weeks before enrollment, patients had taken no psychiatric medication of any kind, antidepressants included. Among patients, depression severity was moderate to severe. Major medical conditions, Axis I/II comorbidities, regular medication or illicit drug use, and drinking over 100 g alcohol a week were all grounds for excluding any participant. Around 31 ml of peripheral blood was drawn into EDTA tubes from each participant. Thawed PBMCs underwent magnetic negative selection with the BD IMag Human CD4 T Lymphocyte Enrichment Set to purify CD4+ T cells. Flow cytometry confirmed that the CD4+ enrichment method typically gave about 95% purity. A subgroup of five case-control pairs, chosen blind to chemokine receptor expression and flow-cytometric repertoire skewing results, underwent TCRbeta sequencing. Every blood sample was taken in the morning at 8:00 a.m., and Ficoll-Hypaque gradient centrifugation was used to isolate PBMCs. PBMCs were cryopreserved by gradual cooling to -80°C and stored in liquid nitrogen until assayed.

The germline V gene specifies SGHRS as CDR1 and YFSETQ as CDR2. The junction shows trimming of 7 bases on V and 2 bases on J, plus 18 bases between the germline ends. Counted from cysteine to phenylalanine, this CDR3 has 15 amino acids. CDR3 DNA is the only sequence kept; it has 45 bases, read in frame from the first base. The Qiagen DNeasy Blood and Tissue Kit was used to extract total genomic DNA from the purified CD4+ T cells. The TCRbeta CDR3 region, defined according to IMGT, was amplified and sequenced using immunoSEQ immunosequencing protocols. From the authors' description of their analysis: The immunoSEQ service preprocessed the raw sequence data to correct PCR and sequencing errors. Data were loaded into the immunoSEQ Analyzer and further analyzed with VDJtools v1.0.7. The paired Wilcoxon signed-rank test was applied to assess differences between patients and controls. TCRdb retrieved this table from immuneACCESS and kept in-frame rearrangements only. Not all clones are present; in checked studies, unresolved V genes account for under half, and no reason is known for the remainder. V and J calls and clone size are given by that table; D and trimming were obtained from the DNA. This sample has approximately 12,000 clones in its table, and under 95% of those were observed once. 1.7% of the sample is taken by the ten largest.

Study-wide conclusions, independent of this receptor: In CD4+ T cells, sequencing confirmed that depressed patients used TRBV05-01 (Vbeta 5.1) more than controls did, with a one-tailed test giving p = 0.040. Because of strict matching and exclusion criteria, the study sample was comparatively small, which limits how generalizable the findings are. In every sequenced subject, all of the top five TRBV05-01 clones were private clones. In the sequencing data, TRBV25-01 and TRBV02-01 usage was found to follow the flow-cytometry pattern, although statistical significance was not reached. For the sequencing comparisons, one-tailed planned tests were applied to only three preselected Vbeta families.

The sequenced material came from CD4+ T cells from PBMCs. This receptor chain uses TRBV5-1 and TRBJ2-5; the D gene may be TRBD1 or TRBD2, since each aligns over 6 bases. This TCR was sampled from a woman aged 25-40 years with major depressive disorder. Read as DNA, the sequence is TGCGCCAGCCAGGGGAGCGGGCCACAACAAGAGACCCAGTACTTC. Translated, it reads CASQGSGPQQETQYF. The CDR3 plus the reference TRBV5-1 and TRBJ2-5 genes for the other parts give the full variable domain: KAGVTQTPRYLIKTRGQQVTLSCSPISGHRSVSWYQQTPGQGLQFLFEYFSETQRNKGNFPGRFSGRQFSNSRSEMNVSTLELGDSALYLCASQGSGPQQETQYFGPGTRLLVL.